Reported below is one TCR beta chain. No cognate antigen has been identified for it. Within one base of it there is no much larger clone, and no base qualities were kept. The donors were healthy, HIV-negative adults with no recently reported acute infections or vaccinations. Only Caucasian adults living in Nashville, Tennessee, USA were represented among the donors. Magnetic negative selection was used to enrich CD4+ T cells, after which naive cells were positively selected on CD45RA and the negative fraction became the memory subset. After blood collection by leukapheresis, PBMCs were isolated using Ficoll-Histopaque density gradient centrifugation and then cryopreserved in the vapor phase of liquid nitrogen. Purity and quantity of every magnetically sorted T cell population were checked by analytical flow cytometry. Genomic DNA was isolated from each sorted fraction and quantified by UV absorbance on a Nanodrop 2000c.

This sample was taken from a study of shared clonotypes between healthy human individuals (dated by TCRdb to about 2020). About the study as a whole: Three men and a couple of women, aged 18 to 49 years, made up the cohort. For each donor, CD4 naive and CD4 memory were each run on three plates, CD8 naive on two plates, and CD8 memory on one plate. The study deeply sequenced blood TCR repertoires of five healthy adults to estimate repertoire size and the extent of clonotype sharing between individuals. To increase sequencing depth and limit assay-specific biases, TCR repertoire library preparation and sequencing were carried out by different laboratories using diverse techniques. Leukapheresis yielded between about 0.94 and 10 billion PBMCs per donor. Results and caveats for the whole study, not just this receptor: Because the study included only a small number of donors, the genetic and exposure-history diversity represented was limited. Rarefaction of sorted-subset datasets indicated incomplete sequencing despite the large sequencing depth. About 4.5% of naive CD4, around 4% of naive CD8, roughly 2.4% of memory CD4, and about 0.4% of memory CD8 clonotypes were shared across several donors. Based on pairwise subsampling, the degree of clonotype sharing among donors was expected to be affected by sequencing depth. Sampling was restricted to blood, and TCR repertoires in tissues likely differ from the TCR repertoires found in blood. Larger estimated clonotype richness was generally found for naive subsets than for memory subsets. Compared with non-shared clonotypes, the clonotypes found in all four sorted-subset donors had higher generation probabilities.

Using the deep immunoSEQ assay, TCR CDR3 regions were amplified from genomic DNA by multiplex PCR. For each cell subset, the extracted genomic DNA was distributed evenly across all wells of several immunoSEQ 96-well plates, and each plate served as one replicate. For sorted subsets, each replicate PCR was loaded with approximately 190 ng genomic DNA, equivalent to about 30,000 T cell genomes. Purified libraries were quantified with a Qubit 3.0 fluorometer, sized on a Bioanalyzer 2100, and re-quantified with the KAPA Library Quantification kit. Every immunoSEQ 96-well plate was sequenced on a dedicated single-read 150-cycle Illumina NextSeq 550 flow cell. In the paper's pipeline: Because only junctional sequences without quality scores were contained in the immunoSEQ output, filtering matching that applied to full-length reads could not be performed. To assign V/J genes and CDR3, sequences were annotated using PyIR, a Python wrapper for IgBLAST v1.9, with IMGT germline references. Any read was removed if the V/J assignment was weak (E-value above 1e-6), the CDR3 was missing, or the read contained stop codons, out-of-frame junctions, or ambiguous translated residues. A V3J clonotype was defined by an identical inferred V gene, J gene, and CDR3 amino acid sequence. The percentage overlap between two repertoires was calculated by dividing the number of shared unique clonotypes by the size of the smaller repertoire. Repertoire richness was assessed with RTK rarefaction, the Chao1 estimator, and Recon v2.1 estimates of unobserved clonotypes. Generation probabilities for all TCRbeta clonotypes obtained by the gDNA method from several donors were computed using OLGA. The table was pulled from immuneACCESS by TCRdb, which kept in-frame rearrangements only. Such tables lose some clones; where checked, under half of the loss comes from unresolved V genes, and the rest has no known cause. V, J and clone size are those of that table, while D and trimming were read from the DNA. For this sample the table gives about 2.5 million clones, of which around 92% were detected only once. Roughly 0.34% of the sample rests with the top ten.

The germline V gene gives CDR1 as SGHVS and CDR2 as FNYEAQ. V is clipped by 5 bases and J by 4 bases, and the sequence between their germline boundaries is 7 bases long. The CDR3 covers 12 residues, taking in both the cysteine and the phenylalanine. This entry keeps only the CDR3 DNA: 36 bases, framed from base 1. The chain joins TRBV7-6 to TRBJ2-3, with the D gene too uncertain to name. The receptor comes from a man aged 18 to 29 in good health. Some clones in this sample may be carry-over from other donors' samples. The material sequenced was naive CD4+ T cells from PBMCs. This sample's cell subset or site label indicates: CD45RA+ positively selected. The CDR3: CASSATADTQYF. The DNA is as follows: TGTGCCAGCAGCGCGACTGCAGATACGCAGTATTTT.